This T cell receptor beta chain was retrieved from a study of regulatory T cells in long-lasting Graves disease. Time point here: persistent/refractory GD, antithyroid drugs over 5 years with positive TRAb. RNA extracted from PBMCs served as the sequencing template. This clonotype was counted a few times. Losses at the gene ends were 7 bases for V and 7 bases for J; bases not matched to a gene: 8. Germline lookup yields CDR1 MDHEN and CDR2 SYDVKM. The CDR3 is 14 amino acids. Construction of TCR beta libraries relied on iRepertoire HTBI primers and on Arm-PCR targeting CDR3 regions. Per the study methods: The identification of about 68 TRBV and some 15 TRBJ segments was made across samples. TCRdb used MiXCR to reprocess the multiplex PCR reads, holding one entry per CDR3 protein. TCRdb, not the authors, supplied the V and J calls. This table holds 350,000 to 500,000 distinct CDR3 sequences, 20% to 25% found once.

The sequence was obtained from a female donor with Graves disease. Sequencing was performed on peripheral blood mononuclear cells (PBMCs), taken when the disease was refractory, from a patient treated with antithyroid drugs. This chain links TRBV28 with TRBJ1-3; 9 bases map to TRBD1. For the CDR3, the DNA is TGTGCCAGCACCAGGGACAGGGTTTCTAACACCATATATTTT. Translating it yields CASTRDRVSNTIYF.